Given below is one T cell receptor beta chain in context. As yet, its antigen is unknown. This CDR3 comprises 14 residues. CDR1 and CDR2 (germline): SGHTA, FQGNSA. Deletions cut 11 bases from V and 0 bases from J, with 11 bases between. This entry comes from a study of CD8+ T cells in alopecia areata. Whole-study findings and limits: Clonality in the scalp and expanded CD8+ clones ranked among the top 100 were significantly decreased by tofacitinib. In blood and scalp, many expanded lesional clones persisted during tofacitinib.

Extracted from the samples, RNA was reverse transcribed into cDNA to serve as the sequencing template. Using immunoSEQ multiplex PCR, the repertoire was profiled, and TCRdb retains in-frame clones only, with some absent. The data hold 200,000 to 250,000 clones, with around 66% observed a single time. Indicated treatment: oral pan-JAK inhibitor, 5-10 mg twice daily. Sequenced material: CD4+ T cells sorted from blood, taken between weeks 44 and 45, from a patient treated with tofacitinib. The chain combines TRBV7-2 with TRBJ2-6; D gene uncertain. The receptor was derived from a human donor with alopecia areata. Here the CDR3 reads CALTLNSGANVLTF. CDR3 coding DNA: TGTGCCCTCACCTTAAACTCTGGGGCCAACGTCCTGACTTTC.